What follows are 16 T cell receptor beta chains derived from one specimen sequenced in a study of CD8 T cells in Susac syndrome. An amount of RNA that ranged from 0.5 to 1 ug was reverse transcribed with random hexamers. TCRdb used MiXCR to reprocess the immunoSEQ multiplex PCR reads, holding one entry per CDR3 protein. Of about 240,000 distinct CDR3 sequences listed, around 96% were seen once; the top ten hold about 0.094%. Input material: CD4+ T cells from PBMCs. Receptors were obtained from a human donor with Susac syndrome.

This chain uses TRBV28 with TRBJ1-1, with D unresolved. V was shortened by 6 bases and J by 1 base, with 6 bases between the two germline ends. Germline loops: CDR1 MDHEN, CDR2 SYDVKM. This CDR3 spans 12 amino acids. In nucleotides, the CDR3 is TGTGCCAGCAGGAATCGGAACACTGAAGCTTTCTTT. This encodes CASRNRNTEAFF. The full variable domain, its missing parts supplied by reference TRBV28 and TRBJ1-1, is DVKVTQSSRYLVKRTGEKVFLECVQDMDHENMFWYRQDPGLGLRLIYFSYDVKMKEKGDIPEGYSVSREKKERFSLILESASTNQTSMYLCASRNRNTEAFFGQGTRLTVV.

The V and J genes are TRBV29-1 and TRBJ2-2, with 13 nucleotides matching TRBD2. Trimming cost V 6 bases and J 0 bases; bases outside gene matches: 7. Per germline, CDR1 SQVTM and CDR2 ANQGSEA. The CDR3 covers 17 residues. Here the CDR3 DNA reads TGCAGCGTACTTGGACTAGCGGGAGCCTCGAACACCGGGGAGCTGTTTTTT. Its protein is CSVLGLAGASNTGELFF.

This chain links TRBV9 with TRBJ1-1; D is uncertain. The germline V and J ends were trimmed by 0 bases and 4 bases, with 10 bases remaining between them. The CDR3 spans 14 residues. CDR1 and CDR2 from the germline V gene are SGDLS and YYNGEE. DNA for the CDR3: TGTGCCAGCAGCGTAGCCCTGGGGAGCACTGAAGCTTTCTTT. Translation: CASSVALGSTEAFF.

The chain employs TRBV29-1 and TRBJ1-1; maybe TRBD1 (5 bases). The V end was cut by 4 bases, the J end by 1 base, with 13 bases between. The germline gives CDR1 SQVTM, CDR2 ANQGSEA. The CDR3 contains 14 residues. In DNA, the CDR3 is TGCAGCGTTGTTCACAGGTTGGGGAACACTGAAGCTTTCTTT. This gives the protein CSVVHRLGNTEAFF. The full variable domain, in which reference TRBV29-1 and TRBJ1-1 provide the parts outside the CDR3, is SAVISQKPSRDICQRGTSLTIQCQVDSQVTMMFWYRQQPGQSLTLIATANQGSEATYESGFVIDKFPISRPNLTFSTLTVSNMSPEDSSIYLCSVVHRLGNTEAFFGQGTRLTVV.

This chain connects TRBV5-1 to TRBJ2-2, with 7 bases identical to TRBD2. V was pared by 1 base and J by 6 bases, with 3 bases of the junction left unmatched. Germline lookup yields CDR1 SGHRS and CDR2 YFSETQ. The length of the CDR3 is 14 residues. This chain's CDR3 is CASSLLRESGELFF. The CDR3, as DNA: TGCGCCAGCAGCTTGTTGCGGGAGTCCGGGGAGCTGTTTTTT.

The chain is built from TRBV12-3 or TRBV12-4 and TRBJ1-1; no reliable D call. This CDR3 spans 13 amino acids. With 6 bases removed from V and 1 base from J, the gap between germline ends came to 9 bases. The CDR3 is CASSLQRNTEAFF. The CDR3 nucleotides read TGTGCCAGCAGCTTACAGAGGAACACTGAAGCTTTCTTT.

The chain uses TRBV12-3 or TRBV12-4 and TRBJ2-1, with 8 bases identical to TRBD2. J was trimmed by 8 bases and V by 6 bases; bases with no gene match: 18. This CDR3 is built from 17 residues. CDR3 sequence (DNA): TGTGCCAGCAGCACCTTTCCGGGACTAGAGGCAAAGGATGAGCAGTTCTTC. Translated: CASSTFPGLEAKDEQFF.

CDR3 bases: TGTGCCAGCTCACCAGGGAGTGGAGACTATGGCTACACCTTC. It encodes CASSPGSGDYGYTF. The chain has TRBV18 and TRBJ1-2; D not certain. From germline, CDR1 is KGHSH and CDR2 LQKENI. The CDR3 has 14 amino acids. The ends were cut back, 2 bases at V and 3 bases at J, with 10 bases in the middle.

This sequence joins TRBV19 and TRBJ2-1; D might be TRBD1 or TRBD2, each matching 7 bases. V was shortened by 4 bases and J by 4 bases, with 17 bases between the two germline ends. CDR1 and CDR2 (germline): LNHDA, SQIVND (reference sequence). There are 16 residues in the CDR3. The CDR3 region is CASSTQGGVSYNEQFF. As DNA, the CDR3 is TGTGCCAGTAGTACTCAGGGGGGGGTGTCGTACAATGAGCAGTTCTTC.

This chain links TRBV12-3 or TRBV12-4 with TRBJ1-3; D not certain. The CDR3 has 14 amino acids. V shed 5 bases and J shed 1 base, with 9 bases lying between them. CDR3 DNA sequence: TGTGCCAGCAGTGTAAGCATATCTGGAAACACCATATATTTT. Translating gives CASSVSISGNTIYF.

CDR3 nucleotides: TGCAGTGCTAGTAGGCCTAGCGGGGAGAATGAGCAGTTCTTC. Translating it yields CSASRPSGENEQFF. The rearrangement links TRBV20-1 to TRBJ2-1, with 9 bases lining up with TRBD2. The CDR3 is 14 amino acids. CDR1 is DFQATT, CDR2 SNEGSKA, per germline (reference sequence). Trimming removed 3 bases from V and 7 bases from J; junction bases left unmatched: 7.

The chain couples TRBV29-1 to TRBJ2-7; D unclear. Germline V gene sequence: CDR1 SQVTM, CDR2 ANQGSEA. The CDR3 length is 13 residues. V lost 4 bases, J lost 2 bases, and 12 bases lay in between. CDR3 in amino acids: CSVGVINTYEQYF. The DNA of the CDR3 is TGCAGCGTTGGCGTGATAAACACCTACGAGCAGTACTTC.

The genes are TRBV29-1 and TRBJ2-1, with TRBD2 as a possible D gene (5 bases). Germline V CDR1 and CDR2: SQVTM, ANQGSEA. The CDR3 spans 13 residues. The CDR3: CAGGESSYNEQFF. The CDR3 nucleotides are TGCGCGGGTGGCGAGAGCTCCTACAATGAGCAGTTCTTC.

The chain couples TRBV15 to TRBJ2-7, with a tentative D call TRBD1 (6 bases). Germline CDR1 is LNHNV and CDR2 is YYDKDF (reference sequence). The V end lost 0 bases, the J end lost 3 bases, and 12 bases lay between the germline ends. The CDR3 runs 15 residues. The CDR3 reads CATSRDPQGYYEQYF. CDR3 nucleotides: TGTGCCACCAGCAGAGATCCACAGGGATACTACGAGCAGTACTTC.

The chain carries TRBV12-3 or TRBV12-4 and TRBJ2-7; the D gene is possibly TRBD1 (6 bases). The CDR3 length is 12 residues. V shed 5 bases and J shed 6 bases, with 11 bases lying between them. The CDR3 loop is CASSHRAREQYF. The CDR3 DNA reads TGTGCCAGCAGTCACAGGGCCCGCGAGCAGTACTTC.

The CDR3 loop is CASSPKTGAYEQYF. In DNA, the CDR3 is TGTGCCAGCAGCCCTAAAACAGGAGCCTACGAGCAGTACTTC. The chain joins TRBV27 to TRBJ2-7, with D possibly matching TRBD1 (5 bases). Germline assignment: CDR1 MNHEY and CDR2 SMNVEV (reference sequence). This CDR3 spans 14 amino acids. Trimming pared 6 bases from V and 2 bases from J, leaving 14 bases between.